What follows is one T cell receptor beta chain and its context. Its antigen is unknown. The sample belongs to a study of a mutant IDH1 vaccine in newly diagnosed glioma. Data came from immunoSEQ multiplex PCR; TCRdb stores just in-frame clones and leaves some out. The sample includes approximately 52,000 clones, over 60% of them seen just once. CDR3 length: 14 amino acids. V shed 2 bases and J shed 4 bases, with 12 bases lying between them. Looked up from germline, CDR1 is MNHEY and CDR2 is SMNVEV (reference sequence). As for time point: week 47, end of study. In every dose of vaccine, 300 ug of mutant IDH1 20-mer peptide was given alongside topical imiquimod.

The receptor was derived from a woman aged 35 to 49 with glioma. Some clones in this sample may be carry-over from other donors' samples. The chain has TRBV27 and TRBJ2-7, with a possible D match to TRBD1 (5 bases). Sequenced here: PBMCs, sampled from a glioma patient whose treatment included an IDH1 peptide vaccine. The chain's CDR3 is CASSLRGFGYEQYF. CDR3 DNA: TGTGCCAGCAGTTTAAGGGGTTTCGGGTACGAGCAGTACTTC.